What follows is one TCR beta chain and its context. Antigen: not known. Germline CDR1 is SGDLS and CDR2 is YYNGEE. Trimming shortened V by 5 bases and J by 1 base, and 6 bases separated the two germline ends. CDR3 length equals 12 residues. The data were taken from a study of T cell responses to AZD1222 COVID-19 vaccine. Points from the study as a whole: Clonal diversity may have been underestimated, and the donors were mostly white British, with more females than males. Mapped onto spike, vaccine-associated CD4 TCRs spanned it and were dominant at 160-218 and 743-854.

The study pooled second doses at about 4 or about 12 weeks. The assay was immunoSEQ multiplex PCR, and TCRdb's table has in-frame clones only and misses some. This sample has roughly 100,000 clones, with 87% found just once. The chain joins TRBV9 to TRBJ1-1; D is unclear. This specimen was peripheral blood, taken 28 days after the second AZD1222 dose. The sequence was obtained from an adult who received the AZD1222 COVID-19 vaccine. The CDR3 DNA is TGTGCCAGCAGGGTCGAGAACACTGAAGCTTTCTTT. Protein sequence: CASRVENTEAFF.